The clone carrying this T cell receptor beta chain was observed a handful of times. Its antigen is undetermined. This entry is derived from a study of T-cell memory formation after mild COVID-19. Study background: Most TCR clusters belonged to a single donor.

Employing constant-segment primers, 5'RACE generated TCR alpha and TCR beta cDNA libraries bearing sample barcodes and UMIs. TCRdb reprocessed the 5' RACE reads via MiXCR and lists one record per CDR3 protein. This sample carries hundreds of thousands of distinct CDR3 sequences, roughly 20% of them seen once, and the ten largest clones take 9% to 15%. From germline, CDR1 is KGHSH and CDR2 LQKENI. After removal of 2 bases from V and 6 bases from J, the junction contained 7 bases not matched to a gene. The CDR3 has 15 amino acids. The study, taken as a whole, reports: Clones shrinking from day 15 to 85 showed even CD4/CD8 mixes; later expanders tilted CD4+.

The chain carries TRBV18 and TRBJ1-2, with TRBD1 matching 9 bases. Sequencing used PBMCs or a T cell subset sorted from them (not recorded which). This clonotype originated in an adult woman who had mild COVID-19 (a few samples of this study predate the infection). Cell type and time point are not known. The CDR3 DNA follows: TGTGCCAGCTCACCAACCGGGACAGGGAGGCATGGCTACACCTTC. Its protein product is CASSPTGTGRHGYTF.